This entry features one TCR beta chain sequence. The source of the sample is a study of blood T cell repertoires in COVID-19. Study at large: Acute and convalescent COVID-19 samples came from the United States, Italy and Spain. T cells, B-cell-depleted T cells, or PBMCs supplied cDNA or gDNA.

Authors' methods: Using reference gene primer amplification, nucleated cell counts were estimated. The method was immunoSEQ multiplex PCR; TCRdb's version includes in-frame clones alone and lacks a portion of them. V and J calls and clone size follow that table, whereas D and trimming were derived from the DNA. Here the sample spans some 35,000 clones, under 90% being singletons. Per germline, CDR1 MRHNA and CDR2 SNTAGT. The CDR3 is made up of 14 amino acids. Trimming pared 6 bases from V and 6 bases from J, leaving 15 bases between. The rearrangement joins TRBV6-4 to TRBJ2-1; no clear D. Specimen: peripheral blood. The sequence came from a man aged 45-65 years with acute or convalescent COVID-19. The DNA for the CDR3 is TGTGCCAGCAGCGAGTACAGTCGCCTCAATGAGCAGTTCTTC. Protein product: CASSEYSRLNEQFF.